These 8 T cell receptor beta chains originate from one sample sequenced in a study of T cell responses to AZD1222 COVID-19 vaccine. Sequencing was performed with immunoSEQ multiplex PCR; in TCRdb, only in-frame clones are kept and a portion is missing. This sample has around 160,000 clones; 91% occur once, and the top ten carry around 3.8%. This specimen consisted of peripheral blood, obtained 28 days after the second AZD1222 dose. Receptors were obtained from an adult who received the AZD1222 COVID-19 vaccine.

The CDR3 coding sequence is TGTGCCAGCAGCGTAGGGACAGGGAAATCTAACTATGGCTACACCTTC. Translated, it gives CASSVGTGKSNYGYTF. This rearrangement joins TRBV9 to TRBJ1-2; 8 positions agree with TRBD1. Trimming cost V 0 bases and J 0 bases; bases outside gene matches: 4. This CDR3 is 16 amino acids long. Germline loops: CDR1 SGDLS, CDR2 YYNGEE.

This clone has a single count. The chain has TRBV7-9 and TRBJ1-4; D possibly corresponds to TRBD1 (5 bases). Germline lookup yields CDR1 SEHNR and CDR2 FQNEAQ (reference sequence). This CDR3 has 14 amino acids. Deletions cut 7 bases from V and 4 bases from J, with 13 bases between. The CDR3 sequence is CASNPSGGNEKLFF. The CDR3 coding sequence is TGTGCCAGCAACCCAAGCGGGGGTAATGAAAAACTGTTTTTT.

The V gene is TRBV4-3, the J gene TRBJ2-4, with 7 nucleotides matching TRBD2. The V gene's germline CDR1 is LGHNA and CDR2 YSLEER. The V segment lost 5 bases and the J segment 2 bases; nucleotides outside the gene matches: 6. CDR3 length: 15 residues. CDR3 sequence (DNA): TGCGCCAGCAGCTCCACCGGGACTACCAAAAACATTCAGTACTTC. This codes for CASSSTGTTKNIQYF.

The J gene is TRBJ1-1, the V gene TRBV27; 8 bases are a match to TRBD1. V was clipped by 5 bases and J by 4 bases; unmatched bases: 6. CDR3 length: 14 residues. Germline V gene lookup returns CDR1 MNHEY and CDR2 SMNVEV (reference sequence). The CDR3 here is CASSARGQITEAFF. As DNA, the CDR3 is TGTGCCAGCAGTGCCAGGGGGCAAATCACTGAAGCTTTCTTT.

V and J are TRBV3-1 (or the pseudogene TRBV3-2) and TRBJ2-1, with 9 positions matching TRBD2. The CDR3 has 15 amino acids. Germline loops: CDR1 LGHDT, CDR2 YNNKEL (reference sequence). Germline trimming cut 2 bases from V and 1 base from J; bases unmatched to any gene: 0. The CDR3 sequence: CASSQLAGSYNEQFF. As DNA, the CDR3 is TGTGCCAGCAGCCAACTAGCGGGATCCTACAATGAGCAGTTCTTC.

The table lists this clone with a count of one. This sequence joins TRBV2 and TRBJ1-2; the match to TRBD1 covers 8 bases. Germline CDR1 SNHLY, CDR2 FYNNEI. This CDR3 has 16 residues. Losses at the gene ends were 4 bases for V and 5 bases for J; bases not matched to a gene: 12. The CDR3 sequence is CASSGEQGELVYGYTF. The CDR3 DNA reads TGTGCCAGCAGTGGGGAACAGGGGGAGCTAGTTTATGGCTACACCTTC.

V is TRBV19 and J is TRBJ2-7; D is unresolved. The V and J ends lost 6 bases and 1 base respectively, with 13 bases between them. The CDR3 has 14 residues. Germline V CDR1 and CDR2: LNHDA, SQIVND (reference sequence). CDR3 amino acids: CASRPRTESYEQYF. The CDR3 nucleotides read TGTGCCAGTAGACCTAGGACGGAGTCCTACGAGCAGTACTTC.

This chain connects TRBV29-1 to TRBJ2-7, with a tentative D call TRBD1 (5 bases). Germline V gene lookup returns CDR1 SQVTM and CDR2 ANQGSEA. V was trimmed by 6 bases and J by 0 bases, leaving 9 bases between them. The CDR3 is 12 amino acids. DNA for the CDR3: TGCAGCGTCAGGGAAAGCTCCTACGAGCAGTACTTC. Translation gives CSVRESSYEQYF.